This entry lists 2 T cell receptor beta chains sequenced from one sample in a study of PD-1 blockade in classical Hodgkin lymphoma (dated by TCRdb to 2018 to 2021). In light of the paper, this sample's time point label describes: cycle 4 day 1 (C4D1), after 5 to 7 weeks of nivolumab. Every trial patient had relapsed following autologous stem cell transplantation, and prior brentuximab vedotin exposure was what differed among cohorts A, B and C. Library preparation employed the immunoSEQ multiplex PCR assay. TCRdb took this table from immuneACCESS and kept in-frame rearrangements with V and J called. Such tables lack part of the clones; where checked against another copy, unresolved V genes explain under half of the gap, and the rest is unexplained. The sample has approximately 65,000 clones on record, around nine tenths of them singletons. The ten largest clonotypes hold around 8% of the sample.

Source: peripheral blood mononuclear cells (PBMCs), taken before the fourth cycle of nivolumab. The receptors stem from a human donor with classical Hodgkin lymphoma.

CDR3 sequence (DNA): TGTGCCTGTAACCGCGGGAGGTTCTCCTACAATGAGCAGTTCTTC. Amino acid sequence: CACNRGRFSYNEQFF. J is TRBJ2-1 and V is TRBV30; 8 bases are shared with TRBD2. This CDR3 has 15 amino acids. V lost 6 bases, J lost 0 bases, and 7 bases stayed unmatched. Per the germline V gene, CDR1 is GTSNPN and CDR2 is SVGIG (reference sequence).

This clone came up once. In nucleotides, the CDR3 is TGTGCCAGCAGACCAGGACTAGCGGCCGGTCCCGTCCAGTTCTTC. Translation: CASRPGLAAGPVQFF. The chain uses TRBV2 and TRBJ2-1; TRBD2 matches 10 bases. The J segment lost 13 bases and the V segment lost 6 bases, leaving 15 bases of the junction unmatched. CDR1 and CDR2 (germline): SNHLY, FYNNEI. The CDR3 has 15 amino acids.